This TCR beta chain originates from a study of OX40 agonist ivuxolimab in advanced cancers. This clone was seen more than once but under ten times. The table came from immunoSEQ multiplex PCR; TCRdb's copy has only in-frame clones and leaves some out. The sample yields about 120,000 clones, roughly nine tenths seen once. This material consisted of CD4+ or CD8+ T cells sorted from blood, taken in a trial of the OX40 agonist ivuxolimab. This receptor was obtained from an adult with an advanced solid tumor such as melanoma, head and neck, liver or kidney cancer.

The CDR3: CAWSRRGRAFF. The CDR3 DNA follows: TGTGCCTGGAGTAGACGAGGGAGAGCTTTCTTT. The J gene is TRBJ1-1, the V gene TRBV30; no clear D. V was shortened by 2 bases and J by 10 bases, with 11 bases between the two germline ends. The CDR3 loop spans 11 amino acids. CDR1 is GTSNPN, CDR2 SVGIG, per germline (reference sequence).